This TCR beta chain was recorded in a study of beta chain features in type 1 diabetes. Findings of the study overall: Type 1 diabetes patients showed a moderate but significant shortening of TCRB CDR3s in all four CD4+ subsets.

Concerning this clone itself: The antigen is undetermined.

Deletions cut 6 bases from V and 5 bases from J, with 13 bases between. CDR3 length equals 13 residues. Germline V CDR1 and CDR2: MNHEY, SMNVEV (reference sequence). Averaging about 120 mL, one heparinised blood draw was given by each donor. The study reverse transcribed the entire isolated RNA, so it sequenced expressed TCRB transcripts. Only in-frame clones appear in the TCRdb table, and some are missing; sequencing was by immunoSEQ multiplex PCR. The table lists more than 250,000 clones, about 24% of them singletons. The origin of this receptor is a woman in her thirties with type 1 diabetes. This chain links TRBV27 with TRBJ2-5; TRBD2 is a possible D gene (5 bases). The sample comprised naive CD4+ T cells from blood. CDR3 bases: TGTGCCAGCAGCCCCCCTAGGAGGGAGACCCAGTACTTC. It is translated as CASSPPRRETQYF.